The rows below give T cell receptor beta chains drawn from one sample of a study of CD4 T cells in relation to SARS-CoV-2 and coronaviruses. No antigens are known for them. Some clones are missing from TCRdb's copy, which holds only in-frame ones; the method was immunoSEQ multiplex PCR. The sample lists around 35,000 clones, more than 70% seen once, with 4.5% in the top ten. Input material: naive CD4+ T cells from PBMCs, cultured in vitro. The receptors were sampled from an adult with COVID-19. The CDR3 runs from the conserved cysteine through the conserved F or W. A D gene is named only where the DNA matches it firmly. Not all rows give a size; the values are once, few, many and, for expanded clones, a class.

CASSSRQGVLDVKNIQYF,TGTGCCAGCAGCTCTCGACAGGGGGTACTAGACGTCAAAAACATTCAGTACTTC,TRBJ2-4,TRBV7-9,-,TRBD1
CASRRYRGKEKLFF,TGTGCCAGCAGGAGATACAGGGGAAAAGAAAAACTGTTTTTT,TRBJ1-4,TRBV6-4,once,TRBD1
CSVASAVSIETQYF,TGCAGCGTTGCCTCTGCTGTCTCGATAGAGACCCAGTACTTC,TRBJ2-5,TRBV29-1,-,-
CAISETGGNEKLFF,TGTGCCATCAGTGAGACAGGGGGTAATGAAAAACTGTTTTTT,TRBJ1-4,TRBV10-3,-,TRBD1
CASKALPSGGRDIQYF,TGTGCCAGTAAAGCTTTGCCCTCAGGGGGAAGGGACATTCAGTACTTC,TRBJ2-4,TRBV19,-,TRBD1
CASSLEGGETQYF,TGTGCCAGCAGCTTAGAAGGGGGCGAGACCCAGTACTTC,TRBJ2-5,TRBV11-1,-,TRBD1
CASSEGILRDEQYF,TGTGCCAGCAGTGAAGGAATACTCAGGGACGAGCAGTACTTC,TRBJ2-7,TRBV6-1,-,-
CASSQVTGPYEQYF,TGTGCCAGCAGCCAAGTTACAGGGCCCTACGAGCAGTACTTC,TRBJ2-7,TRBV14,-,-
CATSDPSGRESYNEQFF,TGTGCCACCAGTGACCCCAGCGGGAGAGAATCCTACAATGAGCAGTTCTTC,TRBJ2-1,TRBV24-1,-,TRBD2
CASSYKQLAGARLGAKNIQYF,TGTGCCAGCAGTTACAAACAACTAGCGGGAGCCCGCTTGGGAGCCAAAAACATTCAGTACTTC,TRBJ2-4,TRBV6-2/TRBV6-3,-,TRBD2
CASRIASSSYEQYF,TGTGCCAGTAGAATAGCGTCTAGCTCCTACGAGCAGTACTTC,TRBJ2-7,TRBV19,-,-
CASSQDQAAGSGGYTF,TGTGCCAGCAGCCAAGATCAGGCCGCGGGATCGGGCGGCTACACCTTC,TRBJ1-2,TRBV14,-,-
CASSLEPANSYEQYF,TGCGCCAGCAGCTTGGAGCCCGCGAACTCCTACGAGCAGTACTTC,TRBJ2-7,TRBV5-1,-,-
CASSATVWHTEAFF,TGTGCCAGCAGCGCTACGGTTTGGCACACTGAAGCTTTCTTT,TRBJ1-1,TRBV9,-,-
CASSGLANEKLFF,TGTGCCAGCAGTGGTCTCGCTAATGAAAAACTGTTTTTT,TRBJ1-4,TRBV2,few,-
CATRYLDTQYF,TGTGCCACCAGATACCTAGATACGCAGTATTTT,TRBJ2-3,TRBV24-1,-,-
CASSMGLAGLYNEQFF,TGTGCCAGTAGTATGGGGCTAGCGGGATTATACAATGAGCAGTTCTTC,TRBJ2-1,TRBV19,once,TRBD2
CASSRLAMAGNTIYF,TGTGCCAGCAGCCGACTGGCGATGGCTGGAAACACCATATATTTT,TRBJ1-3,TRBV6-5,-,-
CASSYDRVRTYEQYF,TGTGCCAGCAGTTACGATAGGGTTCGAACCTACGAGCAGTACTTC,TRBJ2-7,TRBV6-5,few,-
CASSPGVSRPNEQYF,TGTGCCAGCTCACCCGGCGTCAGCCGACCAAACGAGCAGTACTTC,TRBJ2-7,TRBV18,-,-
CASSNGGLAGAEQYF,TGTGCCAGTAGTAACGGAGGACTAGCGGGAGCCGAGCAGTACTTC,TRBJ2-7,TRBV19,-,TRBD2
CATSKRTATGEQFF,TGTGCCACCAGCAAACGGACGGCCACAGGTGAGCAGTTCTTC,TRBJ2-1,TRBV15,-,-
CASSSGLAGSSGANVLTF,TGCGCCAGCAGTTCGGGACTAGCGGGGTCCTCTGGGGCCAACGTCCTGACTTTC,TRBJ2-6,TRBV5-1,-,TRBD2
CASSQGTTGATEAFF,TGTGCCAGCAGCCAAGGAACCACAGGGGCCACTGAAGCTTTCTTT,TRBJ1-1,TRBV3-1/TRBV3-2,-,TRBD1
CASSFLTARLAGTPKDEQFF,TGTGCCAGCAGTTTTTTGACAGCGAGACTAGCGGGGACACCAAAGGATGAGCAGTTCTTC,TRBJ2-1,TRBV28,-,TRBD2
CASSSDRGGTQYF,TGTGCCAGCAGCTCCGACAGGGGCGGGACCCAGTACTTC,TRBJ2-5,TRBV7-2,-,TRBD1
CASSPIAGAVGSPLHF,TGCGCCAGCAGCCCAATTGCCGGGGCGGTTGGTTCACCCCTCCACTTT,TRBJ1-6,TRBV5-1,-,-
CATSDPTGRETQYF,TGTGCCACCAGTGACCCGACAGGGAGAGAGACCCAGTACTTC,TRBJ2-5,TRBV24-1,-,TRBD1
CASIYPSDRSSYEQYF,TGTGCCAGCATTTATCCTTCGGACAGGAGCTCCTACGAGCAGTACTTC,TRBJ2-7,TRBV11-3,-,TRBD1
CASRVWGVGVSQPQHF,TGTGCCAGCAGAGTTTGGGGGGTTGGCGTTAGTCAGCCCCAGCATTTT,TRBJ1-5,TRBV19,-,-
CASRATGHLTGELFF,TGTGCCAGTAGGGCGACGGGACATCTCACCGGGGAGCTGTTTTTT,TRBJ2-2,TRBV19,-,-
CASSLASVETQYF,TGCGCCAGCAGCTTGGCTTCCGTTGAGACCCAGTACTTC,TRBJ2-5,TRBV5-1,-,-
CAWRGGQAASEAFF,TGTGCCTGGAGGGGGGGACAAGCCGCTTCTGAAGCTTTCTTT,TRBJ1-1,TRBV30,-,-
CASSQDRDQPQHF,TGTGCCAGCAGCCAGGACAGGGATCAGCCCCAGCATTTT,TRBJ1-5,TRBV5-4,-,TRBD1
CASSLVGGRTDTQYF,TGTGCCAGCAGCTTAGTGGGAGGGCGAACAGATACGCAGTATTTT,TRBJ2-3,TRBV11-2,-,TRBD2
CASSGRAGGEQFF,TGCGCCAGCAGCGGACGGGCCGGAGGTGAGCAGTTCTTC,TRBJ2-1,TRBV5-1,few,-
CASSDGTGGTDTQYF,TGTGCCAGCAGTGATGGGACAGGGGGCACAGATACGCAGTATTTT,TRBJ2-3,TRBV6-4,-,TRBD1
CASSPWGSPNSGANVLTF,TGTGCCAGCAGTCCTTGGGGAAGTCCAAACTCTGGGGCCAACGTCCTGACTTTC,TRBJ2-6,TRBV6-4,-,-
CASRRQPGEAFF,TGTGCCAGCCGAAGACAGCCGGGGGAAGCTTTCTTT,TRBJ1-1,TRBV5-4,-,-
CASSHPGRRNGNTIYF,TGCGCCAGCAGCCACCCCGGACGGCGAAACGGAAACACCATATATTTT,TRBJ1-3,TRBV4-1,-,-
CASSLRWLANSYNEQFF,TGTGCCAGCAGCCTCCGATGGCTAGCAAACTCCTACAATGAGCAGTTCTTC,TRBJ2-1,TRBV7-9,-,-
CASSLRWRTNTEAFF,TGTGCCAGCAGCCTACGGTGGCGGACGAACACTGAAGCTTTCTTT,TRBJ1-1,TRBV27,-,-
CASSLSGWAIDRGDFNGQFF,TGTGCCAGCAGTTTGTCGGGATGGGCGATCGACAGGGGAGACTTCAATGGGCAGTTCTTC,TRBJ2-1,TRBV28,-,TRBD1
CASWRGPYLSYNEQFF,TGTGCCAGCTGGCGCGGACCCTACCTCTCCTACAATGAGCAGTTCTTC,TRBJ2-1,TRBV5-8,-,-
CASRGQTNTGELFF,TGCGCCAGCAGAGGACAGACCAACACCGGGGAGCTGTTTTTT,TRBJ2-2,TRBV5-1,-,-
CAWNTGMRSEKLFF,TGTGCCTGGAATACAGGGATGAGGAGTGAAAAACTGTTTTTT,TRBJ1-4,TRBV30,-,-
CASSLGTVQETQYF,TGTGCCAGCAGCTTAGGGACAGTCCAAGAGACCCAGTACTTC,TRBJ2-5,TRBV13,-,-
CASSHHTEAFF,TGTGCCAGCAGCCACCACACTGAAGCTTTCTTT,TRBJ1-1,TRBV7-9,-,-
CASSRLDRVEYTEAFF,TGTGCCAGTAGTAGGTTGGACAGGGTGGAGTACACTGAAGCTTTCTTT,TRBJ1-1,TRBV19,-,TRBD1
CASSPPVQVGGANVLTF,TGTGCCAGCTCACCACCGGTCCAGGTTGGTGGGGCCAACGTCCTGACTTTC,TRBJ2-6,TRBV18,-,-
CASSLVNLNTGELFF,TGTGCCAGCAGCTTGGTGAATCTGAACACCGGGGAGCTGTTTTTT,TRBJ2-2,TRBV5-4,-,-
CASSTSGGAYEQYF,TGTGCCAGTAGTACTAGCGGGGGAGCTTACGAGCAGTACTTC,TRBJ2-7,TRBV19,-,TRBD2
CASSIAEGYNEQFF,TGTGCCAGTAGTATAGCTGAAGGTTACAATGAGCAGTTCTTC,TRBJ2-1,TRBV19,-,-
CASSSYHKGTRIDTQYF,TGTGCCAGCAGCTCCTACCATAAAGGGACAAGAATAGATACGCAGTATTTT,TRBJ2-3,TRBV5-4,-,-
CASSFSGELFF,TGTGCCAGCAGTTTCTCCGGGGAGCTGTTTTTT,TRBJ2-2,TRBV27,few,-
CASSLVNLEQYF,TGTGCCAGCAGCTTAGTAAACCTCGAGCAGTACTTC,TRBJ2-7,TRBV7-2,-,-
CASSLTGNSNQPQHF,TGTGCCAGCAGTTTGACAGGGAATAGCAATCAGCCCCAGCATTTT,TRBJ1-5,TRBV2,few,TRBD1
CASSYISGGQPQHF,TGTGCCAGCAGTTACATATCAGGGGGTCAGCCCCAGCATTTT,TRBJ1-5,TRBV6-2/TRBV6-3,once,TRBD1
CASTSGHRGDEQYF,TGTGCCAGTACCTCGGGACACCGCGGGGACGAGCAGTACTTC,TRBJ2-7,TRBV19,-,-
CASRYREGNTEAFF,TGTGCCAGCAGGTACAGGGAGGGGAACACTGAAGCTTTCTTT,TRBJ1-1,TRBV6-5,-,-